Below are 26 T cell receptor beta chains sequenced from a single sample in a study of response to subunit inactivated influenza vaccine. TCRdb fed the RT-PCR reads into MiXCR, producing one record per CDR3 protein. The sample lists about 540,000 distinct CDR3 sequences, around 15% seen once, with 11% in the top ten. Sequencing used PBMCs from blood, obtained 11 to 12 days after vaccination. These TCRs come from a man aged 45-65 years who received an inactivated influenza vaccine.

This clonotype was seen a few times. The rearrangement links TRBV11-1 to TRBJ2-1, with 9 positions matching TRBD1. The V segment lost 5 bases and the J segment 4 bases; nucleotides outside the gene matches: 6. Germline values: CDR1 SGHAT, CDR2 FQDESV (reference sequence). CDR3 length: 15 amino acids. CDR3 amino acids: CASSRGQGAYNEQFF. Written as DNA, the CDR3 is TGTGCCAGCAGCCGGGGACAGGGCGCTTACAATGAGCAGTTCTTC.

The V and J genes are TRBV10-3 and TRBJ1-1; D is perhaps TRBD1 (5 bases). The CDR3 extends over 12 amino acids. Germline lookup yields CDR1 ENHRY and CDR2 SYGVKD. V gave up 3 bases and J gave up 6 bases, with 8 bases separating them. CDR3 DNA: TGTGCCATCAGTGATTTGGGGCCTGAAGCTTTCTTT. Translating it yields CAISDLGPEAFF.

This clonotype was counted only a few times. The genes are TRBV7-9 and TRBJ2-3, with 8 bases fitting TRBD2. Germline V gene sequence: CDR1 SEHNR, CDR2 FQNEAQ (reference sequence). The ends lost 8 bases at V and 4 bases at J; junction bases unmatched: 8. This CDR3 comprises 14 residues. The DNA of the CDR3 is TGTGCCAGCCTGAAAGCGGGAGTTTCAGATACGCAGTATTTT. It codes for CASLKAGVSDTQYF.

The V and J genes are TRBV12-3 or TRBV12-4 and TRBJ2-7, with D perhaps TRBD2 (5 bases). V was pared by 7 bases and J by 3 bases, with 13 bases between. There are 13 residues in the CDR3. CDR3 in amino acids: CASTPGLGYEQYF. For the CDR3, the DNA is TGTGCCAGCACCCCCGGACTGGGCTACGAGCAGTACTTC.

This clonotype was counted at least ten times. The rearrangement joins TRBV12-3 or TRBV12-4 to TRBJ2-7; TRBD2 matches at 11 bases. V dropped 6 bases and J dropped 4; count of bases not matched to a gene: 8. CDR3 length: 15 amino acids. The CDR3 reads CASRKLAGEGYEQYF. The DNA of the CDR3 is TGTGCCAGCAGAAAACTAGCGGGAGAAGGATACGAGCAGTACTTC.

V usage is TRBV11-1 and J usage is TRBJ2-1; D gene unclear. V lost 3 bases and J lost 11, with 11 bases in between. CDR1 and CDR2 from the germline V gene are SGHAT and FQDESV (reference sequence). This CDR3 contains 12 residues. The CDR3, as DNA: TGTGCCAGCAGCTTTTCCTCAGGCCAGCAGTTCTTC. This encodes CASSFSSGQQFF. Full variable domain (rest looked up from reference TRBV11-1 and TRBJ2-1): EAEVAQSPRYKITEKSQAVAFWCDPISGHATLYWYRQILGQGPELLVQFQDESVVDDSQLPKDRFSAERLKGVDSTLKIQPAELGDSAMYLCASSFSSGQQFFGPGTRLTVL.

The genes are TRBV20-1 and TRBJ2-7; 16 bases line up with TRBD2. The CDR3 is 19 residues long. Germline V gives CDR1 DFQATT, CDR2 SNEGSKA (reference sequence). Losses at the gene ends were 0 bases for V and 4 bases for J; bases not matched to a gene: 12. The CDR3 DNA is TGCAGTGCTAGAGATCCAGGGACTAGCGGGAGGGCCGGGGTGTACGAGCAGTACTTC. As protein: CSARDPGTSGRAGVYEQYF.

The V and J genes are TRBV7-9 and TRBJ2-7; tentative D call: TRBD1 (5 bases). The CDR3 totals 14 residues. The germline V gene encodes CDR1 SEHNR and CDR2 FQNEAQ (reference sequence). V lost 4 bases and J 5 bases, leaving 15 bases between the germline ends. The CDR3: CASSSIQGINEQYF. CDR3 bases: TGTGCCAGCAGCTCAATTCAGGGTATCAACGAGCAGTACTTC.

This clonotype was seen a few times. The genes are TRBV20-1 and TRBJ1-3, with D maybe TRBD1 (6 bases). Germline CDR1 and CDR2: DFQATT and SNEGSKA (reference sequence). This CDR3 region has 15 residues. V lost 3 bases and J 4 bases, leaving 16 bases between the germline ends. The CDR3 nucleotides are TGCAGTGCTAGTGGCTTCGGGGGCTCAGGAAACACCATATATTTT. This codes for CSASGFGGSGNTIYF.

The CDR3 loop reads CASSIRDRGPVTEAFF. In nucleotides, the CDR3 is TGTGCCAGCAGCATCCGTGACAGGGGGCCGGTCACTGAAGCTTTCTTT. The J gene is TRBJ1-1, the V gene TRBV6-1; 10 bases are a match to TRBD1. The CDR3 is 16 residues long. V trimming: 6 bases; J trimming: 4 bases; junction bases outside the gene matches: 11. Germline CDR1 reads MNHNS; CDR2 reads SASEGT.

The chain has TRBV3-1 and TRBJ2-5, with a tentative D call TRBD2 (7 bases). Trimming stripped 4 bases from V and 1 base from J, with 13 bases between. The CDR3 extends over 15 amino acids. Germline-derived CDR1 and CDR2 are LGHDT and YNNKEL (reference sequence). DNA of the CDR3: TGTGCCAGCAGCCTTCCTAGGGGGGGCCAAGAGACCCAGTACTTC. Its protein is CASSLPRGGQETQYF.

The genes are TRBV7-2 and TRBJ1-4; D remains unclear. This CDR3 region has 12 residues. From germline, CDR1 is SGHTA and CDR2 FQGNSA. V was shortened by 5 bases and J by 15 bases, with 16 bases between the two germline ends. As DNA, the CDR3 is TGTGCCAGCAGCCCCTACCCCGGGCCTTTGTTTTTT. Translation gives CASSPYPGPLFF.

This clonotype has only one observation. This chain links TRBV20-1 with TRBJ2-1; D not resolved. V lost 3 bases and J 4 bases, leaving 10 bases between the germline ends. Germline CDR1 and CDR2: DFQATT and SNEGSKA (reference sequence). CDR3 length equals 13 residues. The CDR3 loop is CSASFLPYNEQFF. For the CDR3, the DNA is TGCAGTGCTAGCTTCCTCCCTTACAATGAGCAGTTCTTC.

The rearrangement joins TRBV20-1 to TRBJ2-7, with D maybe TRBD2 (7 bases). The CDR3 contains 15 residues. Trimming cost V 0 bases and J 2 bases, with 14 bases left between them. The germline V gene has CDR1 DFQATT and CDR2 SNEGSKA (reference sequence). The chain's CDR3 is CSARDLGGAPYEQYF. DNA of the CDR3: TGCAGTGCTAGAGATCTTGGGGGGGCCCCCTACGAGCAGTACTTC.

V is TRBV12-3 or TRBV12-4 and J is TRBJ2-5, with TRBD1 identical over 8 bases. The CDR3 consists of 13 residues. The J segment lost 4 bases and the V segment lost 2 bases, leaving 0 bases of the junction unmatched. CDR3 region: CASSLQGAETQYF. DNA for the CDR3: TGTGCCAGCAGTTTACAGGGGGCAGAGACCCAGTACTTC.

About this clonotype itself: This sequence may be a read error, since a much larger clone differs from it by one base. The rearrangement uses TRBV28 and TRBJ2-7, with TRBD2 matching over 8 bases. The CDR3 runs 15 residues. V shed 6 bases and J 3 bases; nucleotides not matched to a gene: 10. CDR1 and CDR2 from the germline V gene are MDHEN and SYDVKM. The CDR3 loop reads CASSKERGGYYEQYF. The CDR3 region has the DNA TGTGCCAGCAGCAAAGAACGGGGGGGATACTACGAGCAGTACTTC.

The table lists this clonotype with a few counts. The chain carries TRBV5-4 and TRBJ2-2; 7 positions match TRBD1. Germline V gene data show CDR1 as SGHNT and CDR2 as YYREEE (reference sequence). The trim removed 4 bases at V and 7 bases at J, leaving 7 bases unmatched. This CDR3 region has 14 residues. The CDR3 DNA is TGTGCCAGCAGCAGGGGACAGAAGGACGGGGAGCTGTTTTTT. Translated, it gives CASSRGQKDGELFF.

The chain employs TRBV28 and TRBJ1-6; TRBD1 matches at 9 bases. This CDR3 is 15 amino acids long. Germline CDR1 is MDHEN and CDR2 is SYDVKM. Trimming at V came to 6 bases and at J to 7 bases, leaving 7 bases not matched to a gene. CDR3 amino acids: CASRLPGTGNSPLHF. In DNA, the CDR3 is TGTGCCAGCAGGCTCCCCGGGACAGGGAATTCACCCCTCCACTTT.

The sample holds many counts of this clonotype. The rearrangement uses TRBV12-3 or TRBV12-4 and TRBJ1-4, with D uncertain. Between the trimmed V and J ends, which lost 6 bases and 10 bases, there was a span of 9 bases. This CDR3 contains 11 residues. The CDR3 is CASSSKRKLFF. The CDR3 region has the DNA TGTGCCAGCAGCTCTAAAAGAAAACTGTTTTTT.

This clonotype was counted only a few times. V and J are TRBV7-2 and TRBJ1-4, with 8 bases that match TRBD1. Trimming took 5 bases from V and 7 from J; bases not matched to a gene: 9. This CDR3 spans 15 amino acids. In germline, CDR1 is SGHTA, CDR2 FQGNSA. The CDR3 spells CASSPQQGVGEKLFF. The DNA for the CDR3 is TGTGCCAGCAGCCCACAACAGGGGGTTGGTGAAAAACTGTTTTTT.

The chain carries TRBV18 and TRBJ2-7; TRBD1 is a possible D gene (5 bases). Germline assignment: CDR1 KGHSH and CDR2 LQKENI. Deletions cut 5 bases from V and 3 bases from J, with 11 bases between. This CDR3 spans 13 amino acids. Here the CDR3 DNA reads TGTGCCAGCTCAACCAACACAGGCTACGAGCAGTACTTC. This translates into CASSTNTGYEQYF. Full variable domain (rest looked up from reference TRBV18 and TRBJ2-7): NAGVMQNPRHLVRRRGQEARLRCSPMKGHSHVYWYRQLPEEGLKFMVYLQKENIIDESGMPKERFSAEFPKEGPSILRIQQVVRGDSAAYFCASSTNTGYEQYFGPGTRLTVT.

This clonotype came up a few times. The CDR3 sequence: CASLKSGTSGSETQYF. The CDR3 nucleotides are TGTGCCAGCCTGAAGTCCGGGACTAGCGGGTCGGAGACCCAGTACTTC. This chain uses TRBV2 with TRBJ2-5; TRBD2 matches 12 bases. Germline V gene data show CDR1 as SNHLY and CDR2 as FYNNEI. Germline trimming cut 8 bases from V and 5 bases from J; bases unmatched to any gene: 12. The CDR3 has 16 residues.

As DNA, the CDR3 is TGTGCCAGCAGTCACACCGGGGGCAGTAACTATGGCTACACCTTC. Translated: CASSHTGGSNYGYTF. The chain combines TRBV6-5 with TRBJ1-2, with a tentative D call TRBD1 (6 bases). This CDR3 has 15 amino acids. V was cut by 5 bases and J by 1 base, with 14 bases left in between. CDR1 and CDR2 from the germline V gene are MNHEY and SVGAGI.

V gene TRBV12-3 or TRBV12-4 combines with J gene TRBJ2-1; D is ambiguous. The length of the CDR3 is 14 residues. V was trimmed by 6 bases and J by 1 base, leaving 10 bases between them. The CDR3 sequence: CASRSLWSYNEQFF. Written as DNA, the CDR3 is TGTGCCAGCAGGTCCCTGTGGTCCTACAATGAGCAGTTCTTC.

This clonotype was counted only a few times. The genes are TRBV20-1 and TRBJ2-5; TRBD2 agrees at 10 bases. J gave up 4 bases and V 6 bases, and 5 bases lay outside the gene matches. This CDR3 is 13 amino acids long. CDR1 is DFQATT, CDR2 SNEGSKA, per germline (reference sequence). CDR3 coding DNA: TGCAGTGCGGAGCTAGCGGGAGTAGAGACCCAGTACTTC. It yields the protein CSAELAGVETQYF.

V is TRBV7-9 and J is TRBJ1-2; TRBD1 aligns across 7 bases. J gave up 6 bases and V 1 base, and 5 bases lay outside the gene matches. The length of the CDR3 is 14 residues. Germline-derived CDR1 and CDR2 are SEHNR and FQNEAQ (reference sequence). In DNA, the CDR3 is TGTGCCAGCAGCTTAGTAGGGGGCGGCGATGGCTACACCTTC. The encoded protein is CASSLVGGGDGYTF.